These 9 T cell receptor beta chains came from one sample sequenced in a study of cytomegalovirus exposure and HLA in healthy donors. PCR primers comprised 60 Vbeta and 13 Jbeta primers. Only in-frame clones appear in the TCRdb table, and some are missing; sequencing was by immunoSEQ multiplex PCR. In the table there are 150,000 or so clones, approximately 80% of which are singletons. Material: PBMCs. These receptors were collected from a middle-aged woman in good health and CMV-seropositive.

This CDR3 reads CASSSTRGGIANEQFF. The CDR3 region has the DNA TGTGCCAGCAGTTCCACCCGGGGAGGGATTGCCAATGAGCAGTTCTTC. This chain links TRBV6-5 with TRBJ2-1; TRBD2 matches at 7 bases. The CDR3 covers 16 residues. Germline V CDR1 and CDR2: MNHEY, SVGAGI. After removal of 4 bases from V and 6 bases from J, the junction contained 12 bases not matched to a gene.

This clone is a singleton in its sample. V is TRBV27 and J is TRBJ1-5; D remains ambiguous. With 5 bases removed from V and 0 bases from J, the gap between germline ends came to 8 bases. The CDR3 sequence is 14 residues long. Germline V gives CDR1 MNHEY, CDR2 SMNVEV (reference sequence). The CDR3 DNA sequence: TGTGCCAGCAGTATCCGGGATAGCAATCAGCCCCAGCATTTT. This encodes CASSIRDSNQPQHF.

The chain links TRBV12-5 to TRBJ1-1; D is undetermined. The V gene's germline CDR1 is LGHNT and CDR2 FRNRAP. Trimming removed 6 bases from V and 0 bases from J, with 14 bases in between. CDR3 size: 15 residues. The CDR3 nucleotides read TGTGCTAGTGGCGATCCAGTTGGCATGAACACTGAAGCTTTCTTT. It specifies CASGDPVGMNTEAFF.

Details on this clone: Other DNA variants within this sample encode the same CDR3. The chain employs TRBV7-9 and TRBJ1-5; D is unresolved. V was cut by 1 base and J by 1 base, with 14 bases left in between. The germline CDR1 and CDR2 sequences are SEHNR and FQNEAQ (reference sequence). CDR3 size: 17 residues. The CDR3 bases are TGTGCCAGCAGCTTAGGAGCAGGAGGTGGGAGCAATCAGCCCCAGCATTTT. Protein sequence: CASSLGAGGGSNQPQHF.

V and J are TRBV5-1 and TRBJ2-3, with TRBD2 matching 9 bases. CDR1 is SGHRS and CDR2 is YFSETQ in the germline V gene. Germline trimming cut 4 bases from V and 6 bases from J; bases unmatched to any gene: 6. The CDR3 loop spans 14 amino acids. In DNA, the CDR3 is TGCGCCAGCAGCCCCGGAACTAGCGGGGATACGCAGTATTTT. It translates to CASSPGTSGDTQYF.

The chain has TRBV5-1 and TRBJ2-2; 12 nucleotides align to TRBD2. This CDR3 has 19 residues. The junction had 12 bases not matched to a gene; V was cut back by 2 bases and J by 4 bases. The germline gives CDR1 SGHRS, CDR2 YFSETQ. CDR3 loop: CASSFSRLAGGLGTGELFF. For the CDR3, the DNA is TGCGCCAGCAGCTTTAGTCGGCTAGCGGGAGGGCTCGGCACCGGGGAGCTGTTTTTT.

In its sample, this clone was seen a few times. The genes are TRBV7-9 and TRBJ2-7, with a weak D call TRBD2 (5 bases). CDR3 size: 13 residues. Trimming removed 5 bases from V and 6 bases from J, with 14 bases in between. Germline lookup yields CDR1 SEHNR and CDR2 FQNEAQ (reference sequence). CDR3 sequence (DNA): TGTGCCAGCAGCCGCGGGCGGTACTCCGAGCAGTACTTC. Its protein is CASSRGRYSEQYF. Full variable domain (remainder filled in from reference TRBV7-9 and TRBJ2-7): DTGVSQNPRHKITKRGQNVTFRCDPISEHNRLYWYRQTLGQGPEFLTYFQNEAQLEKSRLLSDRFSAERPKGSFSTLEIQRTEQGDSAMYLCASSRGRYSEQYFGPGTRLTVT.

The chain links TRBV2 to TRBJ1-4; possibly TRBD1 for D (6 bases). V lost 4 bases and J lost 8, with 11 bases in between. Germline-derived CDR1 and CDR2 are SNHLY and FYNNEI. The length of the CDR3 is 13 residues. For the CDR3, the DNA is TGTGCCAGCAGTGTAGGACAGAACGAAAAACTGTTTTTT. It translates to CASSVGQNEKLFF. The full variable domain, in which reference TRBV2 and TRBJ1-4 provide the parts outside the CDR3, is EPEVTQTPSHQVTQMGQEVILRCVPISNHLYFYWYRQILGQKVEFLVSFYNNEISEKSEIFDDQFSVERPDGSNFTLKIRSTKLEDSAMYFCASSVGQNEKLFFGSGTQLSVL.

This clone was counted a single time. The genes are TRBV28 and TRBJ2-3; D is uncertain. This CDR3 is built from 15 residues. Germline assignment: CDR1 MDHEN and CDR2 SYDVKM. V was cut by 1 base and J by 5 bases, with 13 bases left in between. The CDR3 is CASSLLPGAGDTQYF. CDR3 bases: TGTGCCAGCAGTTTATTACCCGGAGCCGGAGATACGCAGTATTTT.